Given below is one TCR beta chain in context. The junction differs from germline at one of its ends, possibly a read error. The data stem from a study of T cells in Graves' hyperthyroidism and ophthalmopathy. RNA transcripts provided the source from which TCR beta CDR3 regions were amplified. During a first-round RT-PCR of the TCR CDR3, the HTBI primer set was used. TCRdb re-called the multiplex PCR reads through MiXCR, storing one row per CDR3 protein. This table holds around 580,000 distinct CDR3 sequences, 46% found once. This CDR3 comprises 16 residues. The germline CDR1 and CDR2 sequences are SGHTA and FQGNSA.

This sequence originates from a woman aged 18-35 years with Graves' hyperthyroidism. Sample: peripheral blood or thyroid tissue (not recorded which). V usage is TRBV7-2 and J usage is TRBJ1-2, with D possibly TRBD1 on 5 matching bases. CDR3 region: CASSQEIEGRNYGNTF. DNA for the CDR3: TGTGCCAGCAGCCAAGAGATCGAGGGGCGGAACTATGGCAACACCTTC.